This is a list of T cell receptor beta chains from one sample in a study of control samples from healthy donors and cancer patients. Measured with immunoSEQ multiplex PCR; TCRdb has only the in-frame clones, and not every one. Altogether tens of thousands of clones are present, 75% to 95% being singletons, with the ten largest covering around a fifth. Sequences were obtained from PBMCs. All receptors come from a woman between 40 and 50 years old with head and neck cancer. CDR3s include the opening cysteine and the closing phenylalanine or tryptophan. The D gene is left open where the match is weak. The size of a clone is reported for some rows only, either as once, few or many, or as a class for expanded clones.

>TRBD2|-|TRBJ2-3|TRBV6-6
TGTGCCAGCAGAGTTCTGGCGGGGGGGCTGGAAGATACGCAGTATTTT
CASRVLAGGLEDTQYF
>-|once|TRBJ1-5|TRBV11-2
TGTGCCAGCAGCCCGACAGGTAGCAATCAGCCCCAGCATTTT
CASSPTGSNQPQHF
>-|-|TRBJ1-2|TRBV23-1
TGCGCCACTACTAACTATGGCTACACCTTC
CATTNYGYTF
>-|-|TRBJ2-1|TRBV2
TGTGCCAGCAGAGGGCGGGTTTACAATGAGCAGTTCTTC
CASRGRVYNEQFF
>TRBD1|-|TRBJ1-1|TRBV24-1
TGTGCCACCAGCGATCACCCGGGGACAGGTCGGAACACTGAAGCTTTCTTT
CATSDHPGTGRNTEAFF
>-|-|TRBJ2-2|TRBV11-3
TGTGCCAGCAGCCGCCCGACAGACGGGGAGCTGTTTTTT
CASSRPTDGELFF
>-|once|TRBJ1-5|TRBV6-6
TGTGCCAGCAACCTGGGCCAGGTCGGGCCCCAGCATTTT
CASNLGQVGPQHF
>TRBD2|-|TRBJ2-1|TRBV6-5
TGTGCCAGCAGCCGGACTAGCGGATCCTACAATGAGCAGTTCTTC
CASSRTSGSYNEQFF
>-|-|TRBJ2-2|TRBV3-1/TRBV3-2
TGTGCCAGCAGCCATGGACCCGGGGAGCTGTTTTTT
CASSHGPGELFF
>-|-|TRBJ2-1|TRBV18
TGTGCCAGCTCACCAGTTAACCCCACAATTGAGCAGTTCTTC
CASSPVNPTIEQFF
>TRBD2|-|TRBJ2-1|TRBV6-5
TGTGCCAGCATAAAAGAAGCGGGGTCTCCATATGAGCAGTTCTTC
CASIKEAGSPYEQFF
>-|-|TRBJ1-5|TRBV6-1
TGTGCCAGCAGTGAATACCCAGGACAGCTCGATAGCAATCAGCCCCAGCATTTT
CASSEYPGQLDSNQPQHF
>-|-|TRBJ2-2|TRBV2
TGTGCCAGCAGCAGGGATAACACCGGGGAGCTGTTTTTT
CASSRDNTGELFF
>-|-|TRBJ2-5|TRBV4-1
TGCGCCAGCAGCCAAGTCCCGGGATCCGAGGGAGAGACCCAGTACTTC
CASSQVPGSEGETQYF
>-|-|TRBJ2-5|TRBV25-1
TGTGCCAGCAGTGACAGGGGCGCCGGAGAGACCCAGTACTTC
CASSDRGAGETQYF
>-|-|TRBJ2-7|TRBV11-2
TGTGCCAGCAGCTTATCCTACGACGCTGTTGAGCAGTACTTC
CASSLSYDAVEQYF
>-|-|TRBJ2-2|TRBV1
-
CTSSQAVAGGSGELFF
>TRBD1|-|TRBJ1-5|TRBV27
TGTGCCAGCAGTTTGACAGGGGGGGGCAATCAGCCCCAGCATTTT
CASSLTGGGNQPQHF
>-|-|TRBJ1-4|TRBV6-2/TRBV6-3
TGTGCCAGCAGTTACTCTGCGATAGGGGGTGAAAAACTGTTTTTT
CASSYSAIGGEKLFF
>TRBD1|-|TRBJ1-5|TRBV5-4
TGTGCCAGCAGCTCAACGGGACAGGGGAGCAATCAGCCCCAGCATTTT
CASSSTGQGSNQPQHF
>-|-|TRBJ2-1|TRBV19
TGTGCCAGTAGTATCTCGTTTTGGGAAGAGCAGTTCTTC
CASSISFWEEQFF
>-|once|TRBJ2-2|TRBV5-1
TGCGCCAGCAGCTTGCCTGAGGGGCACACCGGGGAGCTGTTTTTT
CASSLPEGHTGELFF
>-|-|TRBJ2-7|TRBV13
TGTGCCAGCAGCTTAGGCCGGCGGGATGGGGACGAGCAGTACTTC
CASSLGRRDGDEQYF
>-|-|TRBJ2-2|TRBV11-2
TGTGCCAGCAGCCCAAGGAGGCCCTCCCGGGCCGGGGAGCTGTTTTTT
CASSPRRPSRAGELFF
>-|-|TRBJ1-2|TRBV27
TGTGCCAGTATGTCTGGGGGCGACTATGGCTACACCTTC
CASMSGGDYGYTF
>TRBD1|-|TRBJ1-2|TRBV18
TGTGCCAGCTCACCGGGAGACAGGGCTAGGGGCTACACCTTC
CASSPGDRARGYTF
>-|-|TRBJ1-1|TRBV6-5
TGTGCCAGCAGTCTAGGGGTTCCGACTAACACTGAAGCTTTCTTT
CASSLGVPTNTEAFF
>-|few|TRBJ2-3|TRBV9
TGTGCCAGCAGCGTAGTCGGTGCTACAGATACGCAGTATTTT
CASSVVGATDTQYF
>-|-|TRBJ1-1|TRBV19
TGTGCCAGTAGAGTCGGACTAGAGAACACTGAAGCTTTCTTT
CASRVGLENTEAFF
>TRBD1|-|TRBJ1-5|TRBV10-3
TGTGCCATCAGTGCGGACAGGGGCAATCAGCCCCAGCATTTT
CAISADRGNQPQHF
>-|-|TRBJ2-7|TRBV15
TGTGCCACCAGCAGAGGAACCCCGACCTACGAGCAGTACTTC
CATSRGTPTYEQYF
>-|-|TRBJ2-2|TRBV20-1
TGCAGTGCTAGTGGCAGGGGGAGGACCGGGGAGCTGTTTTTT
CSASGRGRTGELFF
>TRBD1|once|TRBJ1-2|TRBV28
TGTGCCAGCAGTTCAGGACAGGAGGATGGCTACACCTTC
CASSSGQEDGYTF
>-|-|TRBJ1-3|TRBV12-5
TGTGCTAGTGCCCCCGGTGGGGGGGCTGGAAACACCATATATTTT
CASAPGGGAGNTIYF
>-|-|TRBJ1-1|TRBV19
TGTGCCAGTAGTAGGAAACCGGTCCAGAGCACTGAAGCTTTCTTT
CASSRKPVQSTEAFF
>-|-|TRBJ2-7|TRBV5-1
TGCGCCAGCAGCCTGGGGGTTTCCTACGAGCAGTACTTC
CASSLGVSYEQYF
>-|-|TRBJ1-3|TRBV11-3
TGTGCCAGCAGCGCCTCACGACGGGGCTCTGGAAACACCATATATTTT
CASSASRRGSGNTIYF
>-|-|TRBJ2-1|TRBV14
TGTGCCAGCAGCCCCCGCTACAATGAGCAGTTCTTC
CASSPRYNEQFF
>TRBD2|-|TRBJ2-7|TRBV10-3
TGTGCCATAGCCCCAGGAAGGACTAGCGGGCCTCTCTACGAGCAGTACTTC
CAIAPGRTSGPLYEQYF
>-|-|TRBJ1-2|TRBV5-1
TGCGCCAGCAGCGACAACTATGGCTACACCTTC
CASSDNYGYTF
>-|-|TRBJ1-1|TRBV10-2
TGCGCCAGCAGTGAGTCCCCGGGGGCCGGGGTCGTCACTGAAGCTTTCTTT
CASSESPGAGVVTEAFF
>TRBD1|-|TRBJ2-7|TRBV18
TGTGCCAGCTCACCCGGGACAGCTACCTACGAGCAGTACTTC
CASSPGTATYEQYF
>-|-|TRBJ2-1|TRBV11-3
TGTGCCAGCAGCTTAGAAAGTTGGGGCAGTGAGCAGTTCTTC
CASSLESWGSEQFF
>-|once|TRBJ2-1|TRBV10-3
TGTGCCATCAACCAGGGCGATGGCAATGAGCAGTTCTTC
CAINQGDGNEQFF
>-|-|TRBJ1-5|TRBV7-9
TGTGCCAGCAGCTGGGACATCGGCCAGCCCCAGCATTTT
CASSWDIGQPQHF
>TRBD2|-|TRBJ2-3|TRBV4-1
TGCGCCAGCAGCCAACGTGGCGGGGGGGCAAGAGATACGCAGTATTTT
CASSQRGGGARDTQYF
>TRBD1|-|TRBJ1-3|TRBV9
TGTGCCAGCAGCGCTCCGGGACAGGGGGCTGGAAACACCATATATTTT
CASSAPGQGAGNTIYF
>-|-|TRBJ2-5|TRBV19
TGTGCCAGTCGTAAAGGAGGGCGGTTAGTGGAGACCCAGTACTTC
CASRKGGRLVETQYF
>-|-|TRBJ1-2|TRBV7-9
TGTGCCAGCAGCTTGAGATACGGCTACACCTTC
CASSLRYGYTF
>-|-|TRBJ1-5|TRBV18
TGTGCCAGCTCACCTACAGGTAACAATCAGCCCCAGCATTTT
CASSPTGNNQPQHF
>TRBD1|-|TRBJ1-4|TRBV10-3
TGTGCCATCAGTAGGGACAGGGGCGGAGGAAATGAAAAACTGTTTTTT
CAISRDRGGGNEKLFF
>-|-|TRBJ1-1|TRBV4-1
TGCGCCAGCAGCCTTAATCCTGCCGTTACTCACACTGAAGCTTTCTTT
CASSLNPAVTHTEAFF
>-|-|TRBJ2-5|TRBV11-2
TGTGCCAGCAGCTTAGTAGTGGCGGGAGAGACCCAGTACTTC
CASSLVVAGETQYF
>TRBD2|-|TRBJ2-1|TRBV10-2
TGCGCCAGCAGTGAGTCCCCAAGTAGCGGGAGGGCATATGAGCAGTTCTTC
CASSESPSSGRAYEQFF
>-|-|TRBJ2-2|TRBV5-1
TGCGCCAGCAGCTTGGCCTCGGGACACGCCGGGGAGCTGTTTTTT
CASSLASGHAGELFF
>TRBD1|-|TRBJ1-2|TRBV9
TGTGCCAGCAGCGTAGATTCGACAGGGAACTATGGCTACACCTTC
CASSVDSTGNYGYTF
>-|-|TRBJ2-7|TRBV19
TGTGCCAGTAGTACAAGGGACTGGGCCTACGAGCAGTACTTC
CASSTRDWAYEQYF
>-|-|TRBJ1-6|TRBV11-2
TGTGCCAGCAGCTTATATTCAAGGAACAATTCACCCCTCCACTTT
CASSLYSRNNSPLHF
>-|-|TRBJ1-4|TRBV5-1
TGCGCCAGCAGCTTAGCCAGTAATGAAAAACTGTTTTTT
CASSLASNEKLFF